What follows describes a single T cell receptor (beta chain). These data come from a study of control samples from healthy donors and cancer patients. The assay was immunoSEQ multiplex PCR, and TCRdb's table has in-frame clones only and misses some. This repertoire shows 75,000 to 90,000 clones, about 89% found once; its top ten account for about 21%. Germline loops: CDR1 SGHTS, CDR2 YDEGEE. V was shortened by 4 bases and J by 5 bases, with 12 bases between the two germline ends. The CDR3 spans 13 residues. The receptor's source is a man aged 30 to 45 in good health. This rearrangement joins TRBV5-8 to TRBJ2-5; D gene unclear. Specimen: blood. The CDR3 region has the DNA TGTGCCAGCAGCCCCCTAGTCCGGGAGACCCAGTACTTC. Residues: CASSPLVRETQYF.